This entry concerns a single T cell receptor beta chain. Its cognate antigen is unknown. Per the germline V gene, CDR1 is SGDLS and CDR2 is YYNGEE. V dropped 8 bases and J dropped 4 bases, with 12 bases sitting between them. This CDR3 comprises 12 residues. The protocol was immunoSEQ multiplex PCR, while the TCRdb copy is restricted to in-frame clones and leaves out a portion. This table has some 97,000 clones, around 93% appearing once. The data were obtained in a study of OX40 agonist ivuxolimab in advanced cancers. Study observations and caveats: What antigens the expanded peripheral T cells recognized was never established. Clonal expansion was among the lowest in partial responders at 0.1-3.0 mg/kg, especially CD8+.

The investigators sampled blood at baseline, at cycle 4 day 1, and at cycle 7 day 1. This receptor was obtained from an adult with an advanced solid tumor such as melanoma, head and neck, liver or kidney cancer. The rearrangement uses TRBV9 and TRBJ1-2; no clear D. The starting material was CD4+ or CD8+ T cells sorted from blood, obtained in a trial of the OX40 agonist ivuxolimab. The DNA for the CDR3 is TGTGCCAGTTCGACGAGGACCTATGGCTACACCTTC. Its translation: CASSTRTYGYTF.